A single sample gave rise to the 22 T cell receptor beta chains below, sequenced in a study of radiation and T cells in renal cell carcinoma. Time point meaning: baseline pretreatment blood. The treatment is: 15 Gy SBRT to primary tumor, nephrectomy 4 weeks later. The method was immunoSEQ multiplex PCR; TCRdb's version includes in-frame clones alone and lacks a portion of them. The top ten clones hold around 3% of a sample with 100,000 to 150,000 clones, roughly 80% of them seen once. The sequences come from blood, collected from a patient whose treatment included radiotherapy and nephrectomy. The receptors were gathered from a woman in her sixties with renal cell carcinoma.

The chain joins TRBV5-1 to TRBJ2-3; D uncertain. Trimming stripped 0 bases from V and 1 base from J, with 15 bases between. This CDR3 spans 17 amino acids. Germline CDR1 and CDR2: SGHRS and YFSETQ. The CDR3 DNA reads TGCGCCAGCAGCTTGGCCGGAACCTCCGGCGGCACAGATACGCAGTATTTT. Translation: CASSLAGTSGGTDTQYF.

This clone was detected a few times. The chain carries TRBV7-3 and TRBJ1-1; no firm D call. V dropped 5 bases and J dropped 2 bases, with 9 bases sitting between them. There are 13 residues in the CDR3. Germline values: CDR1 SGHTA, CDR2 FQGTGA. CDR3 residues: CASSLTVNTEAFF. The CDR3 DNA sequence: TGTGCCAGCAGCCTGACCGTCAACACTGAAGCTTTCTTT.

Here the CDR3 DNA reads TGTGCCAGCAGCCCGGGTGGGTCCTACAATGAGCAGTTCTTC. Protein: CASSPGGSYNEQFF. This rearrangement joins TRBV7-2 to TRBJ2-1; D is uncertain. This CDR3 comprises 14 residues. The germline CDR1 and CDR2 sequences are SGHTA and FQGNSA. Trimming removed 5 bases from V and 1 base from J, with 9 bases in between.

J is TRBJ2-3 and V is TRBV4-2, with 8 bases lining up with TRBD2. V lost 0 bases and J lost 4; bases outside the gene matches: 6. The CDR3 is made up of 16 amino acids. The germline V gene encodes CDR1 LGHNA and CDR2 YNFKEQ. In nucleotides, the CDR3 is TGTGCCAGCAGCCAAGAGGGACGGGAGGGGGCAGATACGCAGTATTTT. Protein sequence: CASSQEGREGADTQYF.

This clone was recorded a few times. This CDR3 reads CASRWRREAFF. CDR3 DNA sequence: TGTGCCAGCAGGTGGCGGCGTGAAGCTTTCTTT. The V call is TRBV6-1, the J call TRBJ1-1, with unresolved D. CDR1 and CDR2 (germline): MNHNS, SASEGT. V was trimmed by 6 bases and J by 7 bases, leaving 9 bases between them. The CDR3 has 11 amino acids.

The genes are TRBV7-6 and TRBJ1-3, with D possibly TRBD1 on 6 matching bases. CDR3 length: 15 residues. CDR1 and CDR2 from the germline V gene are SGHVS and FNYEAQ. V lost 5 bases and J lost 4, with 15 bases in between. DNA for the CDR3: TGTGCCAGCAGCGCCCGGACAGATGTGGGAAACACCATATATTTT. Translating it yields CASSARTDVGNTIYF.

V is TRBV18 and J is TRBJ1-5; TRBD1 matches at 8 bases. Germline V gene lookup returns CDR1 KGHSH and CDR2 LQKENI. The CDR3 loop spans 16 amino acids. V lost 4 bases, J lost 6 bases, and 11 bases stayed unmatched. CDR3 amino acids: CASSQSSGGASQPQHF. CDR3 nucleotides: TGTGCCAGCTCACAGAGCTCAGGGGGCGCGAGTCAGCCCCAGCATTTT. The whole variable domain, filled in from reference TRBV18 and TRBJ1-5, reads NAGVMQNPRHLVRRRGQEARLRCSPMKGHSHVYWYRQLPEEGLKFMVYLQKENIIDESGMPKERFSAEFPKEGPSILRIQQVVRGDSAAYFCASSQSSGGASQPQHFGDGTRLSIL.

The chain carries TRBV19 and TRBJ2-1, with 9 bases aligning to TRBD2. Unmatched junction bases numbered 8, after V lost 3 bases and J lost 8 bases. This CDR3 spans 15 amino acids. Germline CDR1 reads LNHDA; CDR2 reads SQIVND (reference sequence). This CDR3 reads CASSIGGLAGHEQFF. CDR3 DNA: TGTGCCAGTAGTATCGGTGGGCTAGCGGGACATGAGCAGTTCTTC.

This clone was counted a single time. The V call is TRBV5-4, the J call TRBJ1-4; D ambiguous. The CDR3 contains 14 residues. V was pared by 0 bases and J by 8 bases, with 11 bases between. Looked up from germline, CDR1 is SGHNT and CDR2 is YYREEE (reference sequence). DNA of the CDR3: TGTGCCAGCAGCTTGGAGGTCCAGGCGGAAAAACTGTTTTTT. This sequence encodes CASSLEVQAEKLFF.

The chain combines TRBV7-9 with TRBJ1-6, with D unresolved. Germline lookup yields CDR1 SEHNR and CDR2 FQNEAQ (reference sequence). Trimming pared 8 bases from V and 7 bases from J, leaving 9 bases between. The CDR3 is 12 amino acids. DNA for the CDR3: TGTGCCAGCGAGGGCCTCAATTCACCCCTCCACTTT. This gives the protein CASEGLNSPLHF.

CDR3 bases: TGTGCCAGCAGCTCAGGGACAGGGACCTACAACCCTTCGTACTTC. Translation gives CASSSGTGTYNPSYF. The V and J genes are TRBV5-6 and TRBJ2-7; 9 bases agree with TRBD1. The CDR3 length is 15 residues. Germline assignment: CDR1 SGHDT and CDR2 YYEEEE. J was trimmed by 12 bases and V by 3 bases; bases with no gene match: 16.

The CDR3, as DNA: TGTGCCAGCCAAACCTTTCTAGGAGCCTACGAGCAGTACTTC. Protein: CASQTFLGAYEQYF. The genes are TRBV27 and TRBJ2-7, with D hard to call. Germline CDR1 MNHEY, CDR2 SMNVEV (reference sequence). The CDR3 length is 14 residues. With 8 bases removed from V and 2 bases from J, the gap between germline ends came to 16 bases.

The chain carries TRBV19 and TRBJ1-5; D remains unclear. The V gene's germline CDR1 is LNHDA and CDR2 SQIVND (reference sequence). CDR3 length equals 14 residues. Trimming removed 10 bases from V and 0 bases from J, with 13 bases in between. The CDR3 sequence is CATRAVLSNQPQHF. The CDR3 nucleotides read TGTGCCACCCGGGCCGTACTTAGCAATCAGCCCCAGCATTTT.

The chain is built from TRBV4-1 and TRBJ1-2; 8 positions agree with TRBD1. This CDR3 spans 11 amino acids. V shed 3 bases and J 13 bases; nucleotides not matched to a gene: 4. In germline, CDR1 is MGHRA, CDR2 YSYEKL. DNA for the CDR3: TGCGCCAGCAGCCACAGGGGGCTTAGCACCTTC. Amino acids: CASSHRGLSTF.

This sequence joins TRBV11-1 and TRBJ1-4; the D is unclear. Looked up from germline, CDR1 is SGHAT and CDR2 is FQDESV (reference sequence). The V and J ends lost 6 bases and 5 bases respectively, with 16 bases between them. CDR3 length: 15 residues. CDR3 sequence (DNA): TGTGCCAGCAGAGGACGACACGGCTCGAATGAAAAACTGTTTTTT. As protein: CASRGRHGSNEKLFF.

V is TRBV2 and J is TRBJ1-1, with TRBD1 identical over 10 bases. Per germline, CDR1 SNHLY and CDR2 FYNNEI. CDR3 size: 15 residues. V shed 7 bases, J shed 1 base, and the junction held 6 bases outside the gene matches. The DNA of the CDR3 is TGTGCCAGCACCCTGGACAGGGGGACGAACACTGAAGCTTTCTTT. This codes for CASTLDRGTNTEAFF.

The chain uses TRBV5-1 and TRBJ2-6; D is perhaps TRBD1 (5 bases). Germline V gene lookup returns CDR1 SGHRS and CDR2 YFSETQ. The length of the CDR3 is 15 residues. V lost 5 bases to trimming and J lost 5 bases, with 14 bases between them. The CDR3 sequence is CASSQQAPRANVLTF. CDR3 nucleotides: TGCGCCAGCAGTCAACAGGCTCCCCGGGCCAACGTCCTGACTTTC.

The V call is TRBV9, the J call TRBJ1-6; the D gene is possibly TRBD1 (6 bases). The V gene's germline CDR1 is SGDLS and CDR2 YYNGEE. The V and J ends lost 3 bases and 7 bases respectively, with 14 bases between them. The CDR3 loop spans 15 amino acids. The CDR3 region has the DNA TGTGCCAGCAGCGGGGGGGCCGCCCGGAATTCACCCCTCCACTTT. Its translation is CASSGGAARNSPLHF.

V and J are TRBV6-6 and TRBJ1-5; 7 positions match TRBD1. The length of the CDR3 is 14 residues. Germline CDR1 MNHNY, CDR2 SVGAGI (reference sequence). V dropped 6 bases and J dropped 3; count of bases not matched to a gene: 5. The CDR3 DNA sequence: TGTGCCAGCAGGCGGGGACAGCTCAATCAGCCCCAGCATTTT. It encodes CASRRGQLNQPQHF.

V gene TRBV5-1 combines with J gene TRBJ2-4; perhaps TRBD1 as D (6 bases). The length of the CDR3 is 19 residues. Germline CDR1 reads SGHRS; CDR2 reads YFSETQ. V shed 0 bases and J shed 0 bases, with 19 bases lying between them. CDR3 in DNA: TGCGCCAGCAGCTTGGTGAGCAGGGAAGAGGGGGTAGCCAAAAACATTCAGTACTTC. Protein product: CASSLVSREEGVAKNIQYF.

This sequence joins TRBV10-3 and TRBJ2-2; the match to TRBD1 covers 10 bases. V shed 7 bases, J shed 5 bases, and the junction held 10 bases outside the gene matches. The CDR3 runs to 16 residues. In germline, CDR1 is ENHRY, CDR2 SYGVKD. The CDR3 loop is CAIKRRGQGLTGELFF. CDR3 nucleotides: TGTGCCATCAAGCGGAGGGGACAGGGGCTTACCGGGGAGCTGTTTTTT.

The rearrangement uses TRBV4-1 and TRBJ2-5; 9 bases line up with TRBD2. V dropped 2 bases and J dropped 4; count of bases not matched to a gene: 14. Germline loops: CDR1 MGHRA, CDR2 YSYEKL. The CDR3 extends over 18 amino acids. CDR3 amino acids: CASSQSTPRGGALETQYF. CDR3 bases: TGCGCCAGCAGCCAATCCACCCCCCGCGGGGGGGCTTTAGAGACCCAGTACTTC.